This T cell receptor beta chain was obtained from a study of EBV T-cell therapy then PD-1 blockade in nasopharyngeal carcinoma (dated by TCRdb to about 2021). This specimen's treatment or condition label, interpreted: AdE1-LMPpoly-expanded autologous EBV-specific T-cell therapy followed by anti-PD-1 nivolumab. Genomic DNA was extracted from sorted cells using the Qiagen DNeasy Kit. TCR beta chain deep sequencing was performed on the immunoSEQ platform. In the source study's methods: The immunoSEQ Analyzer software was used to analyze the repertoire data. Here the immuneACCESS table is served through TCRdb, limited to in-frame sequences with V and J called. Missing clones are a known gap in these copies; in checked studies unresolved V genes cover under half, and the rest lacks a known reason. V, J and clone size were drawn from that table, and D and trimming were deduced from the DNA. This sample holds about 14,000 clones; approximately 81% were observed only once. The ten largest clonotypes hold 32% of the sample.

Note on this clone: Its antigen is still unknown. No much larger clone exists at a distance of one base, and base qualities are not known.

Sequences SEHNR (CDR1) and FQNEAQ (CDR2) are obtained from the germline V gene (reference sequence). V loses 5 bases at its end and J loses 5 bases; junction bases beyond the gene matches: 7. Taken from cysteine to phenylalanine, the CDR3 has 14 residues. Just the 42-base CDR3 DNA is kept, in frame starting at base 1. The TCR was taken from a man aged 35 to 55 with nasopharyngeal carcinoma. Recombination linked TRBV7-9 to TRBJ1-1; TRBD1 agrees with 8 junctional bases. The sequences come from CD8+ T cells from blood, collected around day 100 from a patient whose treatment included autologous EBV-specific T cells and nivolumab. The nucleotide sequence reads TGTGCCAGCAGCCAAACAGGGGGAGGAACTGAAGCTTTCTTT. Translation gives CASSQTGGGTEAFF.